This T cell receptor beta chain was sequenced during a study of early T cells in non-severe SARS-CoV-2 infection. Losses at the gene ends were 7 bases for V and 3 bases for J; bases not matched to a gene: 1. Looked up from germline, CDR1 is SGDLS and CDR2 is YYNGEE. The CDR3 totals 12 residues. MiXCR, run by TCRdb on the 5' RACE reads, gives a single entry per CDR3 protein. This sample has about 83,000 distinct CDR3 sequences; roughly 13% occur once, and the top ten carry 1.4%. This clonotype was recorded a few times. The TCR sequence derives from an adult who was a healthcare worker with PCR-confirmed SARS-CoV-2 infection or an uninfected control (not recorded which). This chain joins TRBV9 and TRBJ2-1; the match to TRBD2 covers 7 bases. The sample was whole blood. CDR3 coding DNA: TGTGCCAGCGGGGGGGTCTACAATGAGCAGTTCTTC. Amino acid sequence: CASGGVYNEQFF.